These 3 T cell receptor beta chains came from one sample sequenced in a study of PD-1 blockade in classical Hodgkin lymphoma. Produced via immunoSEQ multiplex PCR; TCRdb's table is partial and in-frame only. The sample holds roughly 2,500 clones; 71% are singletons and the top ten take about 31%. Every single patient, without exception, relapsed after autologous stem cell transplantation, and brentuximab vedotin exposure varied. Thawed PBMCs were subjected to magnetic negative selection, which yielded isolated CD8+ T cells. The sample in question was CD8+ T cells from blood, obtained at baseline. The receptors derive from a human donor with classical Hodgkin lymphoma.

The V call is TRBV5-1, the J call TRBJ2-1, with TRBD2 identical over 13 bases. The V gene end was trimmed by 1 base and the J gene end by 6 bases; junction bases not matched to a gene: 7. The length of the CDR3 is 17 residues. Germline CDR1 is SGHRS and CDR2 is YFSETQ. The CDR3 loop is CASSLRGGLAGPNEQFF. The CDR3 DNA is TGCGCCAGCAGCTTGAGGGGGGGACTAGCGGGACCCAATGAGCAGTTCTTC. Combining the CDR3 with reference TRBV5-1 and TRBJ2-1 gives the whole variable domain KAGVTQTPRYLIKTRGQQVTLSCSPISGHRSVSWYQQTPGQGLQFLFEYFSETQRNKGNFPGRFSGRQFSNSRSEMNVSTLELGDSALYLCASSLRGGLAGPNEQFFGPGTRLTVL.

This clone was seen just once. The J gene is TRBJ2-2, the V gene TRBV7-9; 11 bases agree with TRBD2. The CDR3 length is 17 residues. Trimming took 1 base from V and 4 from J; bases not matched to a gene: 5. Germline V gives CDR1 SEHNR, CDR2 FQNEAQ (reference sequence). The CDR3 DNA sequence: TGTGCCAGCAGCTTAGAAAGACTAGCGGGATCCACCGGGGAGCTGTTTTTT. This gives the protein CASSLERLAGSTGELFF.

This chain joins TRBV19 and TRBJ2-5, with D unclear. The DNA end lines up better with TRBJ2-7; the J call may be wrong. The V gene's germline CDR1 is LNHDA and CDR2 SQIVND (reference sequence). The length of the CDR3 is 14 residues. CDR3 sequence: CASRDVLSSYEQYF. The CDR3 DNA reads TGTGCCAGTAGGGACGTATTGAGCTCCTACGAGCAGTACTTC.